What follows are 6 T cell receptor beta chains derived from one specimen sequenced in a study of CD8 T cells in ankylosing spondylitis. TCRdb reanalysed the 5' RACE reads using MiXCR and keeps one entry per CDR3 protein. The table lists about 320,000 distinct CDR3 sequences, 11% of them singletons. The material sequenced was blood, either unsorted or a sorted T cell fraction (not recorded which). The receptors come from a female donor with ankylosing spondylitis or in good health (not recorded which).

In its sample, this clonotype was seen a few times. The chain links TRBV5-5 to TRBJ1-6, with D unresolved. Trimming stripped 3 bases from V and 4 bases from J, with 11 bases between. This CDR3 spans 15 amino acids. From germline, CDR1 is SGHKS and CDR2 YYEKEE (reference sequence). The CDR3 region has the DNA TGTGCCAGCAGCTCGGCAGGAGTATATAATTCACCCCTCCACTTT. It translates to CASSSAGVYNSPLHF.

In regard to this clonotype: This sequence may be a read error, since a much larger clone differs from it by one base. This chain connects TRBV5-5 to TRBJ2-2; D remains ambiguous. V dropped 4 bases and J dropped 3 bases, with 4 bases sitting between them. There are 12 residues in the CDR3. Germline values: CDR1 SGHKS, CDR2 YYEKEE (reference sequence). Here the CDR3 reads CASSRYTGELFF. CDR3 bases: TGTGCCAGCAGCCGATACACCGGGGAGCTGTTTTTT.

J is TRBJ2-1 and V is TRBV28; 8 bases line up with TRBD1. Germline V gene data show CDR1 as MDHEN and CDR2 as SYDVKM. Unmatched junction bases numbered 8, after V lost 5 bases and J lost 2 bases. The CDR3 sequence is 16 residues long. The CDR3: CASSPWTGIAYNEQFF. DNA for the CDR3: TGTGCCAGCAGTCCTTGGACAGGGATCGCCTACAATGAGCAGTTCTTC.

This clonotype was counted ten times or more. The genes are TRBV29-1 and TRBJ2-1; D possibly corresponds to TRBD2 (6 bases). Germline V gene data show CDR1 as SQVTM and CDR2 as ANQGSEA. Trimming left V 3 bases short and J 13 bases short, with 25 bases between. This CDR3 has 15 amino acids. This CDR3 is CSVDPREVEGEGQFF. The CDR3 DNA reads as TGCAGCGTTGACCCCCGTGAAGTGGAGGGAGAGGGCCAGTTCTTC.

Only a few counts were recorded for this clonotype. The V and J genes are TRBV2 and TRBJ1-5, with a possible D match to TRBD1 (5 bases). The germline V and J ends were trimmed by 5 bases and 2 bases, with 13 bases remaining between them. This CDR3 contains 15 residues. The germline V gene has CDR1 SNHLY and CDR2 FYNNEI. The chain's CDR3 is CASSSIGGGNQPQHF. Written as DNA, the CDR3 is TGTGCCAGCAGTTCAATCGGGGGAGGCAATCAGCCCCAGCATTTT.

This clonotype has at least ten counts. V is TRBV20-1 and J is TRBJ2-1, with TRBD2 identical over 10 bases. V gave up 3 bases and J gave up 3 bases; unmatched junction bases: 5. This CDR3 is 15 amino acids long. From germline, CDR1 is DFQATT and CDR2 SNEGSKA (reference sequence). The CDR3 region is CSARFASGGYNEQFF. DNA of the CDR3: TGCAGTGCTAGGTTTGCTAGCGGGGGCTACAATGAGCAGTTCTTC.